Below, 15 T cell receptor beta chains from the same sample are listed, as sequenced in a study of early T cells in non-severe SARS-CoV-2 infection. TCRdb itself ran the 5' RACE reads through MiXCR, one entry per CDR3 protein. The sample holds about 80,000 distinct CDR3 sequences, around 10% seen once. The material sequenced was whole blood, taken at baseline. These receptors all stem from an adult who was a healthcare worker with PCR-confirmed SARS-CoV-2 infection or an uninfected control (not recorded which). The donor label of this sample is uncertain.

The chain is built from TRBV14 and TRBJ1-1; D unclear. The ends were cut back, 2 bases at V and 0 bases at J, with 10 bases in the middle. CDR3 length: 15 residues. CDR1 SGHDN and CDR2 FVKESK come from the germline V gene. Here the CDR3 reads CASSQYREMNTEAFF. CDR3 bases: TGTGCCAGCAGCCAATACAGAGAGATGAACACTGAAGCTTTCTTT.

This clonotype was detected only a few times. The rearrangement links TRBV13 to TRBJ1-1; no firm D call. The germline CDR1 and CDR2 sequences are PRHDT and FYEKMQ (reference sequence). CDR3 size: 15 residues. Trimming shortened V by 0 bases and J by 1 base, and 9 bases separated the two germline ends. This CDR3 reads CASSLGFRWNTEAFF. For the CDR3, the DNA is TGTGCCAGCAGCTTAGGGTTTAGGTGGAACACTGAAGCTTTCTTT. Full variable domain (rest looked up from reference TRBV13 and TRBJ1-1): AAGVIQSPRHLIKEKRETATLKCYPIPRHDTVYWYQQGPGQDPQFLISFYEKMQSDKGSIPDRFSAQQFSDYHSELNMSSLELGDSALYFCASSLGFRWNTEAFFGQGTRLTVV.

In its sample, this clonotype was seen a few times. The V call is TRBV7-8, the J call TRBJ2-7; a possible D gene is TRBD1 (6 bases). Trimming removed 2 bases from V and 5 bases from J, with 16 bases in between. Germline CDR1 reads SGHVS; CDR2 reads FQNEAQ. The CDR3 has 15 residues. Here the CDR3 reads CASSLRARGYDEQYF. Here the CDR3 DNA reads TGTGCCAGCAGCTTACGGGCCAGGGGTTACGACGAGCAGTACTTC.

V and J are TRBV7-9 and TRBJ2-7; D is possibly TRBD1 (6 bases). Germline V gene lookup returns CDR1 SEHNR and CDR2 FQNEAQ (reference sequence). V was cut by 9 bases and J by 3 bases, with 21 bases left in between. This CDR3 has 15 amino acids. The CDR3 sequence is CARGERDTRRYEQYF. Here the CDR3 DNA reads TGTGCCAGGGGGGAACGGGACACCCGCCGCTACGAGCAGTACTTC.

This sequence joins TRBV4-1 and TRBJ2-3, with 7 bases matching TRBD1. This CDR3 has 15 amino acids. Germline loops: CDR1 MGHRA, CDR2 YSYEKL. V trimming: 2 bases; J trimming: 3 bases; junction bases outside the gene matches: 5. The CDR3 nucleotides read TGCGCCAGCAGCCAAACGGGACAGTCAACAGATACGCAGTATTTT. Translation: CASSQTGQSTDTQYF.

The chain links TRBV11-3 to TRBJ2-2; 7 bases fit TRBD2. Germline V CDR1 and CDR2: SGHNT, YENEEA. The CDR3 has 16 residues. Trimming removed 2 bases from V and 2 bases from J; junction bases left unmatched: 5. The CDR3: CASSLLQRGNTGELFF. As DNA, the CDR3 is TGTGCCAGCAGCTTACTCCAGCGGGGAAACACCGGGGAGCTGTTTTTT. Combining the CDR3 with reference TRBV11-3 and TRBJ2-2 gives the whole variable domain EAGVVQSPRYKIIEKKQPVAFWCNPISGHNTLYWYLQNLGQGPELLIRYENEEAVDDSQLPKDRFSAERLKGVDSTLKIQPAELGDSAVYLCASSLLQRGNTGELFFGEGSRLTVL.

This clonotype was recorded many times. V is TRBV3-1 and J is TRBJ2-3; 12 bases fit TRBD2. With V trimmed by 0 bases and J by 8 bases, 6 bases remained unmatched. Germline V lookup: CDR1 LGHDT, CDR2 YNNKEL (reference sequence). This CDR3 comprises 16 residues. The CDR3 loop reads CASSQDELAGGGTQYF. The CDR3 nucleotides are TGTGCCAGCAGCCAAGATGAACTAGCGGGAGGTGGTACGCAGTATTTT.

This clonotype was observed many times. The J gene is TRBJ2-1, the V gene TRBV25-1, with 8 bases that match TRBD2. Germline assignment: CDR1 MGHDK and CDR2 SYGVNS. V lost 3 bases, J lost 4 bases, and 5 bases stayed unmatched. The CDR3 covers 15 residues. The CDR3 here is CASSEGGRHYNEQFF. The DNA for the CDR3 is TGTGCCAGCAGTGAGGGCGGGAGGCATTACAATGAGCAGTTCTTC. The full variable domain, rest sourced from reference TRBV25-1 and TRBJ2-1, is EADIYQTPRYLVIGTGKKITLECSQTMGHDKMYWYQQDPGMELHLIHYSYGVNSTEKGDLSSESTVSRIRTEHFPLTLESARPSHTSQYLCASSEGGRHYNEQFFGPGTRLTVL.

In its sample, this clonotype was seen a few times. The chain carries TRBV20-1 and TRBJ2-3, with 8 positions matching TRBD2. Per the germline V gene, CDR1 is DFQATT and CDR2 is SNEGSKA (reference sequence). V lost 4 bases and J lost 5; bases outside the gene matches: 5. The CDR3 is made up of 13 amino acids. CDR3 residues: CSAIGGAIDTQYF. The DNA for the CDR3 is TGCAGTGCTATCGGGGGGGCTATAGATACGCAGTATTTT.

The sample holds many counts of this clonotype. This chain uses TRBV7-2 with TRBJ1-1; no clear D. The length of the CDR3 is 14 residues. The V end was cut by 4 bases, the J end by 3 bases, with 12 bases between. Germline V gene data show CDR1 as SGHTA and CDR2 as FQGNSA. CDR3 DNA: TGTGCCAGCAGCTCACTTTGGACGGACACTGAAGCTTTCTTT. The encoded protein is CASSSLWTDTEAFF.

As to this clonotype: Being one base from a much bigger clone, this may be a read error. The CDR3 bases are TGTACCAGCAGCTTTCAGTGGGTGGATACGCAGTATTTT. Protein product: CTSSFQWVDTQYF. The chain joins TRBV7-9 to TRBJ2-3; D not certain. The CDR3 spans 13 residues. Germline CDR1 SEHNR, CDR2 FQNEAQ (reference sequence).

This clonotype has at least ten counts. The genes are TRBV19 and TRBJ2-5; 11 nucleotides agree with TRBD2. J gave up 2 bases and V 5 bases, and 7 bases lay outside the gene matches. From germline, CDR1 is LNHDA and CDR2 SQIVND (reference sequence). This CDR3 comprises 16 residues. CDR3 residues: CASSPRLAGSQETQYF. The CDR3, as DNA: TGTGCCAGTAGTCCTAGACTAGCGGGGAGTCAAGAGACCCAGTACTTC.

In the case of this clonotype: This may be a read error: a much more frequent sequence differs by one nucleotide. The chain links TRBV7-3 to TRBJ2-5, with D possibly being TRBD1 (6 bases). Germline CDR1 reads SGHTA; CDR2 reads FQGTGA. This CDR3 is 14 amino acids long. CDR3 DNA sequence: TGTGCCGGCAGCCGGGACAATCGAGGGGAGACCCAGTACTTC. This gives the protein CAGSRDNRGETQYF. The full variable domain, its missing parts supplied by reference TRBV7-3 and TRBJ2-5, is GAGVSQTPSNKVTEKGKYVELRCDPISGHTALYWYRQSLGQGPEFLIYFQGTGAADDSGLPNDRFFAVRPEGSVSTLKIQRTERGDSAVYLCAGSRDNRGETQYFGPGTRLLVL.

A few counts support this clonotype. J is TRBJ2-5 and V is TRBV9; D is tentatively TRBD1 or TRBD2 (5 bases each). This CDR3 is built from 16 residues. The V end was cut by 3 bases, the J end by 1 base, with 16 bases between. Germline CDR1 and CDR2: SGDLS and YYNGEE. The CDR3 is CASSGISTGTQETQYF. CDR3 DNA: TGTGCCAGCAGCGGTATTTCTACCGGGACCCAAGAGACCCAGTACTTC.

This chain connects TRBV5-1 to TRBJ1-1, with D possibly being TRBD1 (6 bases). Trimming pared 0 bases from V and 6 bases from J, leaving 9 bases between. The CDR3 runs to 13 residues. CDR1 is SGHRS, CDR2 YFSETQ, per germline. CDR3 loop: CASSLAEGAEAFF. Written as DNA, the CDR3 is TGCGCCAGCAGCTTGGCCGAGGGGGCTGAAGCTTTCTTT.